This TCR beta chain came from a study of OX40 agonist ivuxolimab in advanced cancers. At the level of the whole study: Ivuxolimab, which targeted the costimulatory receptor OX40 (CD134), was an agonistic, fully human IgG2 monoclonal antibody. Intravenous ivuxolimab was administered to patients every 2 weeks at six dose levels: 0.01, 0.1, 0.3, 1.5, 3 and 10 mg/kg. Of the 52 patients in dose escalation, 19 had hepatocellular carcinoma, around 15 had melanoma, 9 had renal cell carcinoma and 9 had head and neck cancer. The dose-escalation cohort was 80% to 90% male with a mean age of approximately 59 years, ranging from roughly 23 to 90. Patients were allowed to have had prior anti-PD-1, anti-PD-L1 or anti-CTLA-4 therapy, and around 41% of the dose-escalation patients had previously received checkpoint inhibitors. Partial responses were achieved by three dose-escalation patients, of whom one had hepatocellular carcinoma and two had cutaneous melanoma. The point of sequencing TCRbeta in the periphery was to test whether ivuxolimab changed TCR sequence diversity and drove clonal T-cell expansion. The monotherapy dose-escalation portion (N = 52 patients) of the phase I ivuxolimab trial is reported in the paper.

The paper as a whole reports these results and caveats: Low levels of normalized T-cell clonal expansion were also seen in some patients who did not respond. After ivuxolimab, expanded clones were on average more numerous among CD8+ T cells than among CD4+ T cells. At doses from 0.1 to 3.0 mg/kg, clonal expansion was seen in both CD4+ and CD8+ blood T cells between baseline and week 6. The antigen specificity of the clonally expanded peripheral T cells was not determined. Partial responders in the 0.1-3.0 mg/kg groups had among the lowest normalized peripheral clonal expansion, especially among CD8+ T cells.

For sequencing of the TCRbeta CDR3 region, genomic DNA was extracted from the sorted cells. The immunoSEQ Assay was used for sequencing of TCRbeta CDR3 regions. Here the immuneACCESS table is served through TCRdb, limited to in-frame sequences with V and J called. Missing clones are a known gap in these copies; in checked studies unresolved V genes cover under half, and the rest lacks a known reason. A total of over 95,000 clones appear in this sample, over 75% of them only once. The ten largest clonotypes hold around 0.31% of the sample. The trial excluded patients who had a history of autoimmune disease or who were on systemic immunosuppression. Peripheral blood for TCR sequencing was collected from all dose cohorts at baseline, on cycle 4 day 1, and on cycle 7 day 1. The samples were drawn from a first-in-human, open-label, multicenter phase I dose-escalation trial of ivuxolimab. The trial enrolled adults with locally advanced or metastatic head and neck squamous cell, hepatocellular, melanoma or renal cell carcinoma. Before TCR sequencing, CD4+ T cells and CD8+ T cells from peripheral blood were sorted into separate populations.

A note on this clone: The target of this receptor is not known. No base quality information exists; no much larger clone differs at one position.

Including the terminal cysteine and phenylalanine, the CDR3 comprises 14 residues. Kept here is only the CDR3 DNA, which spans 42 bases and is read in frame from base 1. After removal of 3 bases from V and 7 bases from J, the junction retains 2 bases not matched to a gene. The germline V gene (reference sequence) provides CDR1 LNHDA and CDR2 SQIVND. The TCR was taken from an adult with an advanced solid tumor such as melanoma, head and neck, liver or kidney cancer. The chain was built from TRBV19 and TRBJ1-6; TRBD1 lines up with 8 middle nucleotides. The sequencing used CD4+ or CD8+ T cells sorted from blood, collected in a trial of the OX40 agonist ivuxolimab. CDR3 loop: CASSMTGENSPLHF. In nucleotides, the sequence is TGTGCCAGTAGTATGACAGGGGAGAATTCACCCCTCCACTTT.